Each of the 14 T cell receptor beta chains below was sequenced from the same sample in a study of blood T cell repertoires in COVID-19. The table came from immunoSEQ multiplex PCR; TCRdb's copy has only in-frame clones and leaves some out. The sample has about 200,000 clones, around four fifths seen once; the top ten hold 2% to 3%. Input material: peripheral blood. The receptor source for this set is a middle-aged woman with active or convalescent COVID-19.

The chain couples TRBV6-5 to TRBJ1-2, with 8 bases that match TRBD1. This CDR3 has 14 amino acids. Losses at the gene ends were 0 bases for V and 7 bases for J; bases not matched to a gene: 4. Germline values: CDR1 MNHEY, CDR2 SVGAGI. CDR3 bases: TGTGCCAGCAGTTACTCGACAGGGGACATTGGCTACACCTTC. Protein: CASSYSTGDIGYTF.

J is TRBJ1-3 and V is TRBV28; the D is unclear. This CDR3 is built from 15 residues. V dropped 5 bases and J dropped 0 bases, with 11 bases sitting between them. CDR1 and CDR2 from the germline V gene are MDHEN and SYDVKM. CDR3 in DNA: TGTGCCAGCAGTCCCCTTCTGAGCTCTGGAAACACCATATATTTT. Translating gives CASSPLLSSGNTIYF.

The chain links TRBV29-1 to TRBJ1-1, with a tentative D call TRBD1 (5 bases). With 1 base removed from V and 5 bases from J, the gap between germline ends came to 14 bases. This CDR3 has 14 residues. Per germline, CDR1 SQVTM and CDR2 ANQGSEA. The CDR3 DNA follows: TGCAGCGTTGAAGGGGGGAGGGTAACGACTGAAGCTTTCTTT. Translating gives CSVEGGRVTTEAFF.

This chain links TRBV15 with TRBJ1-1; D is uncertain. CDR1 LNHNV and CDR2 YYDKDF come from the germline V gene (reference sequence). The CDR3 is 16 amino acids. Deletions cut 0 bases from V and 5 bases from J, with 16 bases between. CDR3 protein: CATSRELASGGTEAFF. The CDR3 bases are TGTGCCACCAGCAGAGAGTTGGCCTCGGGTGGGACTGAAGCTTTCTTT.

In nucleotides, the CDR3 is TGTGCCAGCAGCTCTATGCCCGATCAGCCCCAGCATTTT. Translating gives CASSSMPDQPQHF. This chain uses TRBV9 with TRBJ1-5, with unresolved D. The V gene lost 4 bases and the J gene lost 5 bases, with 10 bases spanning the gap. Germline CDR1 is SGDLS and CDR2 is YYNGEE. The length of the CDR3 is 13 residues.

The chain carries TRBV6-2 or TRBV6-3 and TRBJ2-7; TRBD1 matches 12 bases. From germline, CDR1 is MNHEY and CDR2 SVGEGT. The length of the CDR3 is 15 residues. The junction had 5 bases not matched to a gene; V was cut back by 2 bases and J by 6 bases. CDR3 loop: CASSYTGQGAIEQYF. The DNA for the CDR3 is TGTGCCAGCAGTTACACGGGACAGGGGGCTATCGAGCAGTACTTC.

The genes are TRBV5-8 and TRBJ1-5, with a weak D call TRBD1 (5 bases). Deletions cut 9 bases from V and 3 bases from J, with 10 bases between. This CDR3 contains 12 residues. CDR1 is SGHTS and CDR2 is YDEGEE in the germline V gene. The CDR3 nucleotides read TGTGCCACGCAGGGCCTCAATCAGCCCCAGCATTTT. Its translation: CATQGLNQPQHF.

This clone was seen more than once but under ten times. CDR3 DNA sequence: TGTGCCAGCAGCCAAGTAGGAGCCGGGACAGCTTACAATGAGCAGTTCTTC. Protein sequence: CASSQVGAGTAYNEQFF. The rearrangement joins TRBV3-1 (or the pseudogene TRBV3-2) to TRBJ2-1; 7 nucleotides line up with TRBD1. The V gene end was trimmed by 1 base and the J gene end by 4 bases; junction bases not matched to a gene: 10. Germline V gene sequence: CDR1 LGHDT, CDR2 YNNKEL (reference sequence). The CDR3 has 17 residues.

V is TRBV4-1 and J is TRBJ1-5; no clear D gene. The CDR3 spans 12 residues. The V end lost 1 base, the J end lost 4 bases, and 2 bases lay between the germline ends. Germline loops: CDR1 MGHRA, CDR2 YSYEKL. Here the CDR3 DNA reads TGCGCCAGCAGCCAAGTAAATCAGCCCCAGCATTTT. Its protein product is CASSQVNQPQHF.

The chain uses TRBV7-9 and TRBJ2-2, with TRBD1 as a possible D gene (6 bases). Germline CDR1 reads SEHNR; CDR2 reads FQNEAQ (reference sequence). The V and J ends lost 6 bases and 1 base respectively, with 6 bases between them. CDR3 length equals 13 residues. CDR3 in DNA: TGTGCCAGCAGACAGGGGAACACCGGGGAGCTGTTTTTT. Encoded protein: CASRQGNTGELFF. Full variable domain (remainder filled in from reference TRBV7-9 and TRBJ2-2): DTGVSQNPRHKITKRGQNVTFRCDPISEHNRLYWYRQTLGQGPEFLTYFQNEAQLEKSRLLSDRFSAERPKGSFSTLEIQRTEQGDSAMYLCASRQGNTGELFFGEGSRLTVL.

This chain connects TRBV5-4 to TRBJ1-2; 12 nucleotides match TRBD1. J was trimmed by 7 bases and V by 8 bases; bases with no gene match: 6. This CDR3 spans 13 amino acids. Germline CDR1 reads SGHNT; CDR2 reads YYREEE (reference sequence). The CDR3, as DNA: TGTGCCAGTCTAGGGGACAGGGGGCCTGGCTACACCTTC. It encodes CASLGDRGPGYTF.

The chain couples TRBV5-8 to TRBJ2-1; 7 nucleotides line up with TRBD2. Germline V gives CDR1 SGHTS, CDR2 YDEGEE. The CDR3 has 15 residues. Losses at the gene ends were 6 bases for V and 5 bases for J; bases not matched to a gene: 11. CDR3 in DNA: TGTGCCAGCATCGGGGGGTCTAATCTGGACAATGAGCAGTTCTTC. It specifies CASIGGSNLDNEQFF.

The rearrangement joins TRBV7-6 to TRBJ2-6; 8 positions match TRBD1. The CDR3 totals 17 residues. Looked up from germline, CDR1 is SGHVS and CDR2 is FNYEAQ. V shed 5 bases, J shed 4 bases, and the junction held 10 bases outside the gene matches. The CDR3 nucleotides are TGTGCCAGCAGCAAGAGACAGGGGCCCTTGGGGGCCAACGTCCTGACTTTC. It yields the protein CASSKRQGPLGANVLTF.

The rearrangement links TRBV11-3 to TRBJ1-1; D unclear. Trimming removed 0 bases from V and 4 bases from J, with 9 bases in between. CDR1 and CDR2 (germline): SGHNT, YENEEA. The CDR3 spans 14 residues. The CDR3: CASSLDRSGTEAFF. In DNA, the CDR3 is TGTGCCAGCAGCTTAGACCGTTCAGGCACTGAAGCTTTCTTT. Based on the CDR3 plus reference TRBV11-3 and TRBJ1-1, the full variable domain is EAGVVQSPRYKIIEKKQPVAFWCNPISGHNTLYWYLQNLGQGPELLIRYENEEAVDDSQLPKDRFSAERLKGVDSTLKIQPAELGDSAVYLCASSLDRSGTEAFFGQGTRLTVV.